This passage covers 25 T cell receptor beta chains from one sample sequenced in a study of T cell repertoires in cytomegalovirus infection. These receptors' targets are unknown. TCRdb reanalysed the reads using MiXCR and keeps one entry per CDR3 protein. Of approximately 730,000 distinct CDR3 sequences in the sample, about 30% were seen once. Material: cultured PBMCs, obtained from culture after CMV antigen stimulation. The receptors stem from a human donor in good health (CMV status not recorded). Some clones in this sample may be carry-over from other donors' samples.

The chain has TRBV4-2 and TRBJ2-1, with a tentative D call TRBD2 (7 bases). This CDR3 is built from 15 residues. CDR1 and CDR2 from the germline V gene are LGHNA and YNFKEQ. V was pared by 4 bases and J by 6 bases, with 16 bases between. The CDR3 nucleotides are TGTGCCAGCAGCCCCGATCCTGCGGGGGCCAATGAGCAGTTCTTC. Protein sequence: CASSPDPAGANEQFF.

The CDR3 here is CASSLNSDLTDTQYF. The DNA for the CDR3 is TGTGCCAGCAGCTTGAACAGCGATCTCACAGATACGCAGTATTTT. The chain carries TRBV11-3 and TRBJ2-3; D is undetermined. The germline V gene encodes CDR1 SGHNT and CDR2 YENEEA. The CDR3 totals 15 residues. The V gene lost 3 bases and the J gene lost 2 bases, with 12 bases spanning the gap.

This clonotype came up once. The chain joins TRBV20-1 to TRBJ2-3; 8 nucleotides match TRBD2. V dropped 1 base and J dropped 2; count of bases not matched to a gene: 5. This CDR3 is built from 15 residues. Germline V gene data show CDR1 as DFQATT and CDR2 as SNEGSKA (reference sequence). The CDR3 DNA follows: TGCAGTGCTAGAGCGAGCGGGGGACCCACAGATACGCAGTATTTT. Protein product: CSARASGGPTDTQYF.

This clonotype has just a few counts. CDR3 bases: TGTGCCAGCAGTCGGGACAGGCGCACACCGAACACTGAAGCTTTCTTT. It encodes CASSRDRRTPNTEAFF. The gene calls are TRBV6-1 and TRBJ1-1; 8 nucleotides match TRBD1. Trimming at V came to 5 bases and at J to 1 base, leaving 9 bases not matched to a gene. Germline V gives CDR1 MNHNS, CDR2 SASEGT. The CDR3 consists of 16 residues.

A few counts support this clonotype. CDR3 DNA sequence: TGTGCCAGCAGTTACTCGGGACGACTAGCGGGGGGGCCACGGAATGAGCAGTTCTTC. This sequence encodes CASSYSGRLAGGPRNEQFF. The chain combines TRBV6-2 or TRBV6-3 with TRBJ2-1; 14 bases are shared with TRBD2. CDR3 length equals 19 residues. V trimming: 0 bases; J trimming: 7 bases; junction bases outside the gene matches: 11. The V gene's germline CDR1 is MNHEY and CDR2 SVGEGT.

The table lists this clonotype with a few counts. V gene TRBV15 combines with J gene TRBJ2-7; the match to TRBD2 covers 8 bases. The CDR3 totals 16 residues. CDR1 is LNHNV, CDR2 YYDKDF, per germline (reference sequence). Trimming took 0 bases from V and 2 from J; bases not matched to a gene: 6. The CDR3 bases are TGTGCCACCAGCAGAGAGCCGGGACTAGAGGCCTACGAGCAGTACTTC. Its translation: CATSREPGLEAYEQYF.

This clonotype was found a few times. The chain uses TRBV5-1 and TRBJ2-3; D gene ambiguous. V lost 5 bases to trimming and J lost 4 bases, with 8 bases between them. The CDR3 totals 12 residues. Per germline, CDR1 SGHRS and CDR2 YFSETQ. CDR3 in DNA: TGCGCCAGCAGGGAGTTAGCAGATACGCAGTATTTT. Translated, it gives CASRELADTQYF.

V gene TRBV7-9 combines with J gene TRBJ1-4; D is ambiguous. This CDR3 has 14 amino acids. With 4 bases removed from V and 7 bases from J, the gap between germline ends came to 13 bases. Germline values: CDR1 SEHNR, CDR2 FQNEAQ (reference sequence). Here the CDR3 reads CASSYEVGGEKLFF. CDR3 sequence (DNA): TGTGCCAGCAGCTATGAGGTGGGAGGTGAAAAACTGTTTTTT. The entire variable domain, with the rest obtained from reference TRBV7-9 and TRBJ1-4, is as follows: DTGVSQNPRHKITKRGQNVTFRCDPISEHNRLYWYRQTLGQGPEFLTYFQNEAQLEKSRLLSDRFSAERPKGSFSTLEIQRTEQGDSAMYLCASSYEVGGEKLFFGSGTQLSVL.

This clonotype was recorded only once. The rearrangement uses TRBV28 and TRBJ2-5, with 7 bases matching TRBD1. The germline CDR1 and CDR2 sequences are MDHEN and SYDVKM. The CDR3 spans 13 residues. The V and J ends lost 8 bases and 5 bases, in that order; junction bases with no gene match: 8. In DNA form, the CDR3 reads TGTGCCAGCGTAGGGGGCGCCGGCGAGACCCAGTACTTC. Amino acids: CASVGGAGETQYF.

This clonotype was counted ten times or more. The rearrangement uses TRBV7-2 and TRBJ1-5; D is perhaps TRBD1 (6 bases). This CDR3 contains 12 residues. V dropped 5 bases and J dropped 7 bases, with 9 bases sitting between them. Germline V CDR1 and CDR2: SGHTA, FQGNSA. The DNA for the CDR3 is TGTGCCAGCAGCGTACAGGGCCAGCCCCAGCATTTT. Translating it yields CASSVQGQPQHF.

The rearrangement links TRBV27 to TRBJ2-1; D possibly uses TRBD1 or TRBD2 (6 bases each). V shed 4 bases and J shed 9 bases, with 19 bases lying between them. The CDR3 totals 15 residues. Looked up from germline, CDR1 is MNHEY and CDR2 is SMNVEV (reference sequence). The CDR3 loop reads CASSWLGGPGSEQFF. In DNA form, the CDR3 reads TGTGCCAGCAGTTGGCTCGGGGGCCCCGGGAGTGAGCAGTTCTTC.

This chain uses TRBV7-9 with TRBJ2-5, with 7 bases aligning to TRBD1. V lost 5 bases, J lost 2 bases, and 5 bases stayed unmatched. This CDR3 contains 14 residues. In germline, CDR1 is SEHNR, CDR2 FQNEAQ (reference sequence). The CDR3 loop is CASSPQGQQETQYF. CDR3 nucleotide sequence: TGTGCCAGCAGCCCACAGGGACAGCAAGAGACCCAGTACTTC.

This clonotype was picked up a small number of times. This chain's CDR3 is CASSLASGNQETQYF. The DNA of the CDR3 is TGTGCCAGCAGCTTAGCTTCCGGAAACCAAGAGACCCAGTACTTC. The V call is TRBV7-9, the J call TRBJ2-5, with D unclear. Germline V gene data show CDR1 as SEHNR and CDR2 as FQNEAQ (reference sequence). V gave up 0 bases and J gave up 0 bases, with 8 bases separating them. The CDR3 runs to 15 residues.

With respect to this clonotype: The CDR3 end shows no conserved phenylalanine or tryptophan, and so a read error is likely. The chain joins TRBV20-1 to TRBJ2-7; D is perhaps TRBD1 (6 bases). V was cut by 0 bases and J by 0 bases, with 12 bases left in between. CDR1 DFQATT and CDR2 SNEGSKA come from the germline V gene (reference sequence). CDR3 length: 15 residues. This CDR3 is CSARDGQGSSYEQYL. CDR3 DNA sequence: TGCAGTGCTAGAGATGGGCAGGGGAGCTCCTACGAGCAGTACTTA.

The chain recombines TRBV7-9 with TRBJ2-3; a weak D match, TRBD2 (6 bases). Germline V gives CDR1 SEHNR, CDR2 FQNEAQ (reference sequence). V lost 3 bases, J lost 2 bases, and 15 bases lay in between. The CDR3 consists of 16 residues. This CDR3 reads CASSFGSGGHTDTQYF. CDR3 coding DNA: TGTGCCAGCAGCTTCGGTTCAGGAGGGCACACAGATACGCAGTATTTT.

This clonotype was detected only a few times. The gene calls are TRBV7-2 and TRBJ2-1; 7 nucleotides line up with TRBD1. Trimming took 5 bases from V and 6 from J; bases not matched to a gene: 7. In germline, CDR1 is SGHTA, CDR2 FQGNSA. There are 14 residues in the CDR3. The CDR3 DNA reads TGTGCCAGCAGCCCCAGTTCAGGGGGCAATGAGCAGTTCTTC. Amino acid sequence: CASSPSSGGNEQFF.

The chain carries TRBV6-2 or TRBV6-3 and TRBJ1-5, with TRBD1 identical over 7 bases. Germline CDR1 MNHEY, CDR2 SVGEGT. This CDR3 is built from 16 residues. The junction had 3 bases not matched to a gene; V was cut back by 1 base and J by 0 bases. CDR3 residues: CASSYYQGDSNQPQHF. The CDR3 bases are TGTGCCAGCAGTTACTACCAGGGGGATAGCAATCAGCCCCAGCATTTT.

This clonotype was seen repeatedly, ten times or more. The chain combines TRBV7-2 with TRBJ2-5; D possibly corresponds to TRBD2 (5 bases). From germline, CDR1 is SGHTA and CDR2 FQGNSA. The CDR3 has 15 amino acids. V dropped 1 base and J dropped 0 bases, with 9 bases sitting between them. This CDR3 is CASSLDGIDQETQYF. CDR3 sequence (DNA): TGTGCCAGCAGCTTAGACGGGATTGACCAAGAGACCCAGTACTTC.

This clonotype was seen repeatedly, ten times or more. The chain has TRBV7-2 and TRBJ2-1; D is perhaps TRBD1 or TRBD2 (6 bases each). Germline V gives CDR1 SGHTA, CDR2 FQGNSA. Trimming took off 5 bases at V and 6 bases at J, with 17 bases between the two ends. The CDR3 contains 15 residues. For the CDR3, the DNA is TGTGCCAGCAGCAATATGGTCCGGGGGCGCAATGAGCAGTTCTTC. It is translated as CASSNMVRGRNEQFF.

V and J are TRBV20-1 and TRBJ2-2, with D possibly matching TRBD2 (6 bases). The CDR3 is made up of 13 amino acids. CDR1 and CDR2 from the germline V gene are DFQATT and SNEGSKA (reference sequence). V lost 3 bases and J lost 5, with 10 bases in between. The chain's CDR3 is CSARGLRTGELFF. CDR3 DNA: TGCAGTGCTAGGGGACTCCGTACCGGGGAGCTGTTTTTT.

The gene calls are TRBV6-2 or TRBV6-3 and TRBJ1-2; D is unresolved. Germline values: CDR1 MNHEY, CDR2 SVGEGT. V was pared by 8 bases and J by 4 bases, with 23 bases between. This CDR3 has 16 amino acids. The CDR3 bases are TGTGCCAGCGGTGCTAATTACTTCACCCCCCTCTATGGCTACACCTTC. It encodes CASGANYFTPLYGYTF.

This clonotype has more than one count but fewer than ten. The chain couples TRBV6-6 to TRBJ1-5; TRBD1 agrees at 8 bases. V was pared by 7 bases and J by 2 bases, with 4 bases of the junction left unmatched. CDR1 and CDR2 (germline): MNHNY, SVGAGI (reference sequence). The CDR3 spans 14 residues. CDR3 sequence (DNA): TGTGCCAGCACTCGGACAGGGCGCAATCAGCCCCAGCATTTT. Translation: CASTRTGRNQPQHF.

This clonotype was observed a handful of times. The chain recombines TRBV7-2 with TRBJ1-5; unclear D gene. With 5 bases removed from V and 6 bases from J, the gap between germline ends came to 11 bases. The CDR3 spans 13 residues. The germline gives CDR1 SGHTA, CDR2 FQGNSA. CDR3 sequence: CASSPGTSQPQHF. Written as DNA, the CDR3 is TGTGCCAGCAGCCCCGGCACAAGTCAGCCCCAGCATTTT.

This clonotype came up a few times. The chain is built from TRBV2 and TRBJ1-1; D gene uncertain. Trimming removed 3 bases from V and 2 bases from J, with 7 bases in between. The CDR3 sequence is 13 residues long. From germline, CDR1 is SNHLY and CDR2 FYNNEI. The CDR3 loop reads CASSDTANTEAFF. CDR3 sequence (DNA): TGTGCCAGCAGTGATACGGCAAACACTGAAGCTTTCTTT.

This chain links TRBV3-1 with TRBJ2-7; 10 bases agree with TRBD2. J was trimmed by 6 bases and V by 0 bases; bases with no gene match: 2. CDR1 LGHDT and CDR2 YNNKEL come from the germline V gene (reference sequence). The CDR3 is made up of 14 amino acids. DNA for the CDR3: TGTGCCAGCAGCCAAGACCTAGCGGGAGTCGAGCAGTACTTC. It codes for CASSQDLAGVEQYF.